This TCR beta chain appears in the sequencing data of a study of blood T cell repertoires in COVID-19. Methods used by the authors: Scientists estimated how many nucleated cells there were by amplifying reference gene primers. TCRdb keeps only in-frame clones here, not all; method: immunoSEQ multiplex PCR. V and J calls and clone size are given by that table; D and trimming were obtained from the DNA. This sample has roughly 360,000 clones; roughly 90% occur once, and the top ten carry 0.95% to 1%. The participants were between about 18 and 90 years old and came from 24 US areas. Germline loops: CDR1 LNHDA, CDR2 SQIVND (reference sequence). The CDR3 totals 13 residues. The V end was cut by 3 bases, the J end by 9 bases, with 14 bases between.

This TCR was sampled from a woman in her thirties with acute COVID-19. The material sequenced was PBMCs or T cells enriched from blood (not recorded which). This chain uses TRBV19 with TRBJ1-1; D is undetermined. In DNA form, the CDR3 reads TGTGCCAGTAGTATTAGCGGGCCTACTAAAGCTTTCTTT. It codes for CASSISGPTKAFF.